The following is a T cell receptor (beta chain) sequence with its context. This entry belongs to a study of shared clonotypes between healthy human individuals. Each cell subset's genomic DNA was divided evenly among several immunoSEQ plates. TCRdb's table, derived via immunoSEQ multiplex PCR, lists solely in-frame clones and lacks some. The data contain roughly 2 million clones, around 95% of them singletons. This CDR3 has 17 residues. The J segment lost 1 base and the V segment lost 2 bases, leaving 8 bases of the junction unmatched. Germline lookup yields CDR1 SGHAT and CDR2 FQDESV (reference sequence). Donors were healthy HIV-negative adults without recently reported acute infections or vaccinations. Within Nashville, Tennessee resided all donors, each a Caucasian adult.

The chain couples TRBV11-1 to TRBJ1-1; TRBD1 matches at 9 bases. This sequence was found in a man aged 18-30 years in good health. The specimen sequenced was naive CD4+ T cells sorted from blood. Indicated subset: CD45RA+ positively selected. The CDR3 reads CASSLTDRGFRNTEAFF. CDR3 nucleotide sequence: TGTGCCAGCAGCTTAACCGACAGGGGGTTCCGGAACACTGAAGCTTTCTTT.